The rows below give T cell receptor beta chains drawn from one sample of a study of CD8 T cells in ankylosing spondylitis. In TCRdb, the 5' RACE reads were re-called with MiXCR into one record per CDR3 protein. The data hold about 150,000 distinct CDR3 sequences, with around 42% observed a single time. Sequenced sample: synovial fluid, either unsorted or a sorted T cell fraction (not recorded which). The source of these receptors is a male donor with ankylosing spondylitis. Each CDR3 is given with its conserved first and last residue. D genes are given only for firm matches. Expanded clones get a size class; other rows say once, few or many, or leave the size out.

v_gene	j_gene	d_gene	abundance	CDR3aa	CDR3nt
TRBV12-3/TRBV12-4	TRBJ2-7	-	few	CASTLGPTYEQYF	TGTGCCAGCACCCTGGGACCTACCTACGAGCAGTACTTC
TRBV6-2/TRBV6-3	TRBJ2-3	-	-	CASSYGEGENTDTQYF	TGTGCCAGCAGTTACGGTGAAGGAGAAAACACAGATACGCAGTATTTT
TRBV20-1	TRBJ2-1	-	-	CSARHGTSTF	TGCAGTGCTCGGCACGGGACTTCGACCTTC
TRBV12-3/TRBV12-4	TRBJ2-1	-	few	CASSLVPEGRSNEQFF	TGTGCCAGCAGTTTAGTTCCAGAGGGAAGGAGCAATGAGCAGTTCTTC
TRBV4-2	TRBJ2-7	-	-	CASSLRAVLPYEQYF	TGTGCCAGCAGCCTGAGGGCAGTTTTACCCTACGAGCAGTACTTC
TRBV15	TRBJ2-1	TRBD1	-	CATTRDREMGEQFF	TGTGCCACCACACGGGACAGGGAGATGGGTGAGCAGTTCTTC
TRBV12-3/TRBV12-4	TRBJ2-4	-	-	CASSLEARPGNIQYF	TGTGCCAGCAGTTTAGAGGCGCGTCCCGGAAACATTCAGTACTTC
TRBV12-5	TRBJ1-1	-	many	CASGYGLNTEAFF	TGTGCTAGTGGTTATGGTCTGAACACTGAAGCTTTCTTT
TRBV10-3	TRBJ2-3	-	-	CAIMASASTDTQYF	TGTGCCATCATGGCTAGCGCAAGCACAGATACGCAGTATTTT
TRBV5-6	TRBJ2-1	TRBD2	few	CASSLVPGTSSYNEQFF	TGTGCCAGCAGCTTGGTGCCCGGGACTAGCTCCTACAATGAGCAGTTCTTC
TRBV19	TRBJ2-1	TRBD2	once	CASSGARYNEQFF	TGTGCCAGCAGCGGGGCCAGATACAATGAGCAGTTCTTC
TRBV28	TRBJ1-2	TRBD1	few	CASILARGPNYGYTF	TGTGCCAGCATACTCGCCAGGGGGCCTAACTATGGCTACACCTTC
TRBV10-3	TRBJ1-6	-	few	CAISDSFFFKRVGDNSPLHF	TGTGCCATCAGTGATTCTTTTTTTTTTAAAAGGGTGGGAGATAATTCACCCCTCCACTTT
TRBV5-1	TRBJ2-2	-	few	CASSLVYRIGELFF	TGCGCCAGCAGCCTCGTATACCGGATCGGGGAGCTGTTTTTT
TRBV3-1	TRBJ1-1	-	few	CASSQDARGFTEAFF	TGTGCCAGCAGCCAAGATGCGCGGGGGTTCACTGAAGCTTTCTTT
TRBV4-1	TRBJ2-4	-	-	CASSRWFGILAAGGRGKNIQYF	TGCGCCAGCAGCCGGTGGTTCGGGATCCTAGCGGCTGGGGGCAGGGGCAAAAACATTCAGTACTTC
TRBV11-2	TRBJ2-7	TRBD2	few	CASTQDPGLAATYEQYF	TGTGCCAGCACCCAGGACCCGGGACTAGCGGCGACCTACGAGCAGTACTTC
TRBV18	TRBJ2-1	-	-	CASSDRVAPDNEQFF	TGTGCCAGCTCAGACCGGGTCGCGCCCGACAATGAGCAGTTCTTC
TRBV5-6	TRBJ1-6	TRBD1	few	CASSSPGTGLSSYNSPLHF	TGTGCCAGCAGCAGCCCCGGGACAGGTCTCAGCTCCTATAATTCACCCCTCCACTTT
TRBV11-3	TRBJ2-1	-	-	CASSLASSYNEQFF	TGTGCCAGCAGCTTAGCTAGCTCCTACAATGAGCAGTTCTTC
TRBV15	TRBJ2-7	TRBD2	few	CATSRDRKTSGYEQYF	TGTGCCACCAGCAGAGATCGGAAGACTAGCGGGTACGAGCAGTACTTC
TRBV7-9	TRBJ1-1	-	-	CASSLAAQGSSDPEAFF	TGTGCCAGCAGCTTAGCGGCGCAGGGGTCAAGTGACCCTGAAGCTTTCTTT
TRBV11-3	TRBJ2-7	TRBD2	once	CASSWGGWSYEQYF	TGTGCCAGCAGCTGGGGGGGGTGGTCCTACGAGCAGTACTTC
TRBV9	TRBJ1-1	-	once	CASSVHGRLNTEAFF	TGTGCCAGCAGCGTACACGGGCGGCTGAACACTGAAGCTTTCTTT
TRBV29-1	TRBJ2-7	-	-	CSVVSGTSYEQYF	TGCAGCGTTGTCAGCGGTACCTCCTACGAGCAGTACTTC
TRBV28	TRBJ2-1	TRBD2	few	CASSETSGRPEKYNEQFF	TGTGCCAGCAGTGAAACTAGCGGGAGGCCCGAAAAGTACAATGAGCAGTTCTTC
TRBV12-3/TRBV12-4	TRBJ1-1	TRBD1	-	CASSPTGVRMNTEAFF	TGTGCCAGCAGCCCGACAGGGGTGAGGATGAACACTGAAGCTTTCTTT